Listed here is a single T cell receptor (beta chain). Its antigen is not identified. TCRdb ran MiXCR on the 5' RACE reads and lists one entry per CDR3 protein. The profile shows just under 550,000 distinct CDR3 sequences, roughly 13% of them singletons. This record comes from a study of CD8 T cells in ankylosing spondylitis. General study points: Apparently characteristic of ankylosing spondylitis blood was a TCR beta motif (roughly eight highly homologous variants).

Trimming took 4 bases from V and 4 from J, leaving 14 bases between them. The CDR3 length is 14 residues. Germline CDR1 reads SQVTM; CDR2 reads ANQGSEA. The sequence was collected from a male donor with ankylosing spondylitis. The sample was blood, either unsorted or a sorted T cell fraction (not recorded which). The V call is TRBV29-1, the J call TRBJ2-1, with a weak D call TRBD2 (6 bases). CDR3 region: CSVVGAGPYNEQFF. The CDR3 bases are TGCAGCGTTGTGGGCGCGGGGCCTTACAATGAGCAGTTCTTC.